This TCR beta chain originates from a study of T cells in Graves' hyperthyroidism and ophthalmopathy. Germline V gene lookup returns CDR1 SGHDN and CDR2 FVKESK. The CDR3 spans 14 residues. The V gene lost 4 bases and the J gene lost 7 bases, with 11 bases spanning the gap. Researchers took RNA transcripts and amplified the TCR beta CDR3 regions from them. A set of HTBI primers served as the primers for a first-round RT-PCR of the TCR CDR3. TCRdb redid the calling of the multiplex PCR reads with MiXCR, one entry per CDR3 protein. The repertoire includes nearly 600,000 distinct CDR3 sequences, 14% of them detected once, and 6.5% to 9% sits in the top ten. The study excluded patients with uncontrolled infection, other autoimmune disease, pregnancy or lactation.

The receptor was derived from a woman younger than 30 with Graves' ophthalmopathy. Sequenced material: blood. The rearrangement links TRBV14 to TRBJ1-6, with D possibly being TRBD1 (6 bases). For the CDR3, the DNA is TGTGCCAGCAGCCCCAGGGGTTGGAATTCACCCCTCCACTTT. It translates to CASSPRGWNSPLHF.